These 24 T cell receptor beta chains share one sample of origin, sequenced in a study of T-cell reconstitution after alpha-beta-depleted transplantation in children. Preparation of the TCRbeta library involved a method that used unique molecular identifiers. TCRdb ran MiXCR on the PCR reads and lists one entry per CDR3 protein. The sample records 500,000 to 750,000 distinct CDR3 sequences, roughly 13% being singletons. The source material was PBMCs, mostly from graft donor cells, sampled 360 days after TCRalphabeta/CD19-depleted stem cell transplant. These receptors all come from a male patient aged 10 to 17 who had a stem cell transplant for acute myeloid leukemia, so the T cells may come from the graft donor.

This clonotype was counted between two and nine times. This chain connects TRBV20-1 to TRBJ2-5; D gene ambiguous. CDR3 length equals 13 residues. V shed 6 bases and J shed 0 bases, with 11 bases lying between them. From germline, CDR1 is DFQATT and CDR2 SNEGSKA (reference sequence). The CDR3 is CSALVRDQETQYF. CDR3 sequence (DNA): TGCAGTGCCCTGGTGAGAGACCAAGAGACCCAGTACTTC.

This rearrangement joins TRBV30 to TRBJ2-2, with D tentatively TRBD1 (5 bases). There are 12 residues in the CDR3. Per germline, CDR1 GTSNPN and CDR2 SVGIG (reference sequence). The ends were cut back, 1 base at V and 6 bases at J, with 6 bases in the middle. The CDR3 bases are TGTGCCTGGAGTGCCAGGGCCGGGGAGCTGTTTTTT. It codes for CAWSARAGELFF.

The chain has TRBV20-1 and TRBJ1-3, with D unclear. V was pared by 6 bases and J by 4 bases, with 10 bases between. Germline V CDR1 and CDR2: DFQATT, SNEGSKA (reference sequence). CDR3 length: 12 residues. The CDR3 region is CSALKGGNTIYF. The DNA of the CDR3 is TGCAGTGCCTTAAAGGGAGGAAACACCATATATTTT.

Ten or more counts support this clonotype. The rearrangement uses TRBV5-1 and TRBJ2-3; no definite D call. The germline gives CDR1 SGHRS, CDR2 YFSETQ. There are 15 residues in the CDR3. The germline V and J ends were trimmed by 0 bases and 1 base, with 9 bases remaining between them. The CDR3 is CASSLDSHRTDTQYF. CDR3 sequence (DNA): TGCGCCAGCAGCTTGGATTCCCACCGCACAGATACGCAGTATTTT.

This chain links TRBV20-1 with TRBJ2-7; 10 bases fit TRBD2. Germline CDR1 reads DFQATT; CDR2 reads SNEGSKA (reference sequence). The V and J ends lost 0 bases and 1 base, in that order; junction bases with no gene match: 3. This CDR3 spans 15 amino acids. The CDR3 sequence: CSAREPAGGSYEQYF. DNA of the CDR3: TGCAGTGCTAGAGAACCAGCGGGAGGGTCCTACGAGCAGTACTTC.

This clonotype has more than one count but fewer than ten. The V and J genes are TRBV29-1 and TRBJ2-5, with D perhaps matching TRBD2 (6 bases). This CDR3 has 14 amino acids. Germline V lookup: CDR1 SQVTM, CDR2 ANQGSEA. Trimming shortened V by 5 bases and J by 5 bases, and 18 bases separated the two germline ends. CDR3 nucleotides: TGCAGCGTTAGGGTGGCTAGCGATGTGGAGACCCAGTACTTC. Protein product: CSVRVASDVETQYF.

This clonotype was observed at least ten times. The rearrangement links TRBV7-2 to TRBJ2-7; 10 positions match TRBD2. The CDR3 is 16 residues long. Germline V CDR1 and CDR2: SGHTA, FQGNSA. The J segment lost 3 bases and the V segment lost 2 bases, leaving 7 bases of the junction unmatched. For the CDR3, the DNA is TGTGCCAGCAGCTTACAAGCGGGGGGGGTCGGCTACGAGCAGTACTTC. Translated, it gives CASSLQAGGVGYEQYF.

The chain is built from TRBV5-1 and TRBJ2-7; 10 bases agree with TRBD1. Trimming took 5 bases from V and 2 from J; bases not matched to a gene: 4. The CDR3 extends over 14 amino acids. Germline CDR1 is SGHRS and CDR2 is YFSETQ. In DNA form, the CDR3 reads TGCGCCAGCAGGGAGGGACAGGGGCCCTACGAGCAGTACTTC. It encodes CASREGQGPYEQYF.

The chain employs TRBV7-2 and TRBJ2-3; TRBD2 matches at 12 bases. The germline gives CDR1 SGHTA, CDR2 FQGNSA. The length of the CDR3 is 15 residues. After removal of 5 bases from V and 5 bases from J, the junction contained 5 bases not matched to a gene. The CDR3 DNA reads as TGTGCCAGCAGCCGACTAGCGGGAGAGGTAGATACGCAGTATTTT. Protein sequence: CASSRLAGEVDTQYF.

This clonotype appeared a few times. The chain carries TRBV6-5 and TRBJ2-1; 11 bases fit TRBD2. The CDR3 length is 15 residues. The trim removed 2 bases at V and 9 bases at J, leaving 6 bases unmatched. CDR1 and CDR2 from the germline V gene are MNHEY and SVGAGI. The CDR3 DNA follows: TGTGCCAGCAGTTACGGCCTAGCGGGAGGCGGTGAGCAGTTCTTC. This codes for CASSYGLAGGGEQFF.

The V call is TRBV20-1, the J call TRBJ2-6; D tentatively reads TRBD1 or TRBD2 (5 bases each). The germline V gene has CDR1 DFQATT and CDR2 SNEGSKA (reference sequence). With 1 base removed from V and 3 bases from J, the gap between germline ends came to 19 bases. CDR3 size: 18 residues. The CDR3 loop reads CSARASAVGESGANVLTF. For the CDR3, the DNA is TGCAGTGCTAGAGCCTCAGCGGTGGGGGAGAGTGGGGCCAACGTCCTGACTTTC.

The chain couples TRBV6-5 to TRBJ2-2, with 9 bases that match TRBD1. V lost 4 bases to trimming and J lost 7 bases; unmatched junction nucleotides: 16. The CDR3 is made up of 18 amino acids. Germline loops: CDR1 MNHEY, CDR2 SVGAGI. The CDR3 coding sequence is TGTGCCAGCAGTTTACAGGGGGCTAGAGGGCCTAAAAACGGGGAGCTGTTTTTT. Protein product: CASSLQGARGPKNGELFF.

This chain joins TRBV5-6 and TRBJ1-1, with D perhaps matching TRBD1 (6 bases). V gave up 2 bases and J gave up 0 bases, with 14 bases separating them. From germline, CDR1 is SGHDT and CDR2 YYEEEE. The CDR3 is made up of 16 amino acids. CDR3 bases: TGTGCCAGCAGCTTAGGACAGAACTTAATGAACACTGAAGCTTTCTTT. It specifies CASSLGQNLMNTEAFF.

This clonotype was seen repeatedly, ten times or more. This sequence joins TRBV7-6 and TRBJ2-1, with 9 bases lining up with TRBD2. V trimming: 1 base; J trimming: 5 bases; junction bases outside the gene matches: 15. Per germline, CDR1 SGHVS and CDR2 FNYEAQ. CDR3 length: 19 residues. The CDR3 reads CASSLVTDRAGGPHNEQFF. The CDR3 DNA follows: TGTGCCAGCAGCTTAGTAACGGACCGGGCGGGAGGGCCTCACAATGAGCAGTTCTTC.

At least ten counts were recorded for this clonotype. The chain carries TRBV21-1 and TRBJ2-4; the table's D call, TRBD1, has no DNA check behind it. TRBV21-1 is tagged as a pseudogene. The CDR3 consists of 19 residues. The CDR3 DNA is TGTGCCAGCAGCTTAAGGGACAGGGGTCGTTTGCTAGCCAAAAACATTCAGTACTTC. This codes for CASSLRDRGRLLAKNIQYF.

This chain connects TRBV7-9 to TRBJ2-3; the D is unclear. Germline CDR1 is SEHNR and CDR2 is FQNEAQ (reference sequence). V gave up 4 bases and J gave up 2 bases, with 16 bases separating them. The CDR3 runs to 16 residues. The CDR3 region has the DNA TGTGCCAGCAGCTGGATTACCGGGCCTAACACAGATACGCAGTATTTT. Its translation is CASSWITGPNTDTQYF.

The table lists this clonotype with many counts. The chain combines TRBV6-5 with TRBJ2-4, with D possibly matching TRBD1 (6 bases). This CDR3 is built from 15 residues. CDR1 and CDR2 from the germline V gene are MNHEY and SVGAGI. The germline V and J ends were trimmed by 0 bases and 1 base, with 7 bases remaining between them. CDR3 region: CASSYSQGAKNIQYF. DNA for the CDR3: TGTGCCAGCAGTTACTCGCAGGGGGCCAAAAACATTCAGTACTTC.

The V gene is TRBV11-2, the J gene TRBJ2-7, with 12 bases aligning to TRBD2. V lost 2 bases and J lost 2; bases outside the gene matches: 7. Germline V gene lookup returns CDR1 SGHAT and CDR2 FQNNGV. The CDR3 runs 17 residues. CDR3 sequence: CASSLILAGGPAYEQYF. The CDR3 coding sequence is TGTGCCAGCAGCTTAATTCTAGCGGGAGGGCCCGCCTACGAGCAGTACTTC.

The rearrangement joins TRBV20-1 to TRBJ2-3; TRBD2 matches at 9 bases. V shed 0 bases, J shed 0 bases, and the junction held 13 bases outside the gene matches. Germline CDR1 reads DFQATT; CDR2 reads SNEGSKA (reference sequence). The CDR3 sequence is 19 residues long. The CDR3 reads CSARDVGSGRVTSTDTQYF. The CDR3 nucleotides are TGCAGTGCTAGAGATGTGGGTAGCGGGAGAGTCACTAGCACAGATACGCAGTATTTT.

Ten or more counts support this clonotype. In DNA form, the CDR3 reads TGCAGTGCTAGAGTGGGACCATCCTACAATGAGCAGTTCTTC. Encoded protein: CSARVGPSYNEQFF. The chain carries TRBV20-1 and TRBJ2-1; the D gene could be TRBD1 or TRBD2 (5 bases each). The germline V and J ends were trimmed by 1 base and 1 base, with 8 bases remaining between them. CDR1 and CDR2 (germline): DFQATT, SNEGSKA (reference sequence). CDR3 length: 14 amino acids.

This clonotype was counted at least ten times. V and J are TRBV29-1 and TRBJ1-4; D is possibly TRBD1 (5 bases). The CDR3 has 12 residues. Trimming cost V 6 bases and J 8 bases, with 13 bases left between them. Germline loops: CDR1 SQVTM, CDR2 ANQGSEA. The CDR3 loop is CSVQQVGEKLFF. The CDR3 DNA reads as TGCAGCGTCCAACAGGTTGGAGAAAAACTGTTTTTT.

Only a few counts were recorded for this clonotype. The J gene is TRBJ2-3, the V gene TRBV6-1, with 8 bases that match TRBD1. From germline, CDR1 is MNHNS and CDR2 SASEGT. The CDR3 is 17 amino acids. Trimming at V came to 4 bases and at J to 1 base, leaving 10 bases not matched to a gene. CDR3 sequence reads: CASSVPTPGGRTDTQYF. The CDR3 DNA reads TGTGCCAGCAGTGTCCCAACTCCAGGGGGCCGCACAGATACGCAGTATTTT.

V and J are TRBV19 and TRBJ2-2; 8 bases map to TRBD2. With V trimmed by 7 bases and J by 0 bases, 4 bases remained unmatched. CDR1 LNHDA and CDR2 SQIVND come from the germline V gene (reference sequence). The CDR3 is 15 amino acids. The CDR3 protein is CASKRESPNTGELFF. In DNA form, the CDR3 reads TGTGCCAGTAAGCGGGAGTCCCCGAACACCGGGGAGCTGTTTTTT.

This clonotype was observed a handful of times. This chain links TRBV6-5 with TRBJ2-1; D might be TRBD2 (6 bases). The germline V gene has CDR1 MNHEY and CDR2 SVGAGI. With 0 bases removed from V and 9 bases from J, the gap between germline ends came to 15 bases. The CDR3 runs 15 residues. CDR3 DNA sequence: TGTGCCAGCAGTTACTCGTGGGGGGAACAATCTGAGCAGTTCTTC. This encodes CASSYSWGEQSEQFF.